The entry below gives a single TCR beta chain sequence along with its context. Its antigen remains unidentified. The germline V gene has CDR1 SGHRS and CDR2 YFSETQ. The junction had 10 bases not matched to a gene; V was cut back by 4 bases and J by 8 bases. The CDR3 is 14 residues long. Profiled with immunoSEQ multiplex PCR; TCRdb holds only in-frame clones, not every one. The sample contains roughly 76,000 clones, about 78% of which appear only once. This record comes from a study of T cells in localized non-small cell lung cancer. Broader study findings: Higher blood T cell density went with longer overall survival. Of the top 100 tumor clones, median around 62 were in adjacent lung, some 29 among its top 100. The study sequenced only one region of the tumor. As a result, intratumor heterogeneity could not be excluded and remains possible. Highest T cell clonality was seen in uninvolved adjacent lung, surpassing that measured in tumor.

V is TRBV5-1 and J is TRBJ1-2; 8 bases match TRBD1. The receptor was isolated from a man aged 35 to 69 with stage II squamous cell lung carcinoma. The specimen was PBMCs, collected before any cancer treatment. CDR3 nucleotide sequence: TGCGCCAGCAGCCCCGACAGGGGTGAAGGCGGCTACACCTTC. Its protein product is CASSPDRGEGGYTF.